This T cell receptor (beta chain) came from a study of cytotoxic CD8 clonotypes in ibrutinib-treated CLL. Study-level findings and limits: Baseline clonality, higher than in age-matched healthy donors, tracked circulating CD8+ T-cell counts.

About this clone: Its target is unknown.

Germline loops: CDR1 LGHNA, CDR2 YNFKEQ. The CDR3 sequence is 16 residues long. The V end lost 4 bases, the J end lost 6 bases, and 19 bases lay between the germline ends. Depth targeted 1 in 200,000 to 1 in 1 million T cells, averaging approximately 9.3x coverage per clonotype. Some clones are missing from TCRdb's copy, which holds only in-frame ones; the method was immunoSEQ multiplex PCR. The sample holds about 76,000 clones, about 86% seen once. This clonotype was sampled from a human donor with chronic lymphocytic leukemia. The chain is built from TRBV4-2 and TRBJ2-4; TRBD1 is a possible D gene (6 bases). Sequenced here: PBMCs, sampled before ibrutinib treatment. The CDR3, as DNA: TGTGCCAGCAGCCGCCAAGAGGTACAGGGTCTAAACATTCAGTACTTC. It yields the protein CASSRQEVQGLNIQYF.